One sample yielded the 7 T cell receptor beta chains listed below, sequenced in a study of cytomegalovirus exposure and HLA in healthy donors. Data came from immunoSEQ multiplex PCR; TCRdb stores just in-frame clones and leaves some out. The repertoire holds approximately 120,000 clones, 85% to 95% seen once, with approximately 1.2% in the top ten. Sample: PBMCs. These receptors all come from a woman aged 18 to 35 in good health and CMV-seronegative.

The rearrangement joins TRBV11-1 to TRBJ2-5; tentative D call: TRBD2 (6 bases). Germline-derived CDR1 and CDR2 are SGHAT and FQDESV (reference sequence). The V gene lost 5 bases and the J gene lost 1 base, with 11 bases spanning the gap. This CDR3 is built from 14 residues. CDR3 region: CASSPDYLQETQYF. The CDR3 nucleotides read TGTGCCAGCAGCCCGGACTATCTCCAAGAGACCCAGTACTTC.

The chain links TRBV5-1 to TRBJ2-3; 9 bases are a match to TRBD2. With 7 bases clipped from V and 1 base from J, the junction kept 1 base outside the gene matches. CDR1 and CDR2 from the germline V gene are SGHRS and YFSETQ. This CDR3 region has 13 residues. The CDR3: CASLAGGTDTQYF. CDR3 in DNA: TGCGCCAGCTTAGCGGGAGGCACAGATACGCAGTATTTT.

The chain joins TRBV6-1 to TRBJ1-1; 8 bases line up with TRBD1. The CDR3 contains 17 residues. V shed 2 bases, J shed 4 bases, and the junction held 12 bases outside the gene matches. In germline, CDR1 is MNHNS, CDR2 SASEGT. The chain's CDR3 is CASSELVIIGQGTEAFF. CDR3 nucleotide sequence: TGTGCCAGCAGTGAATTGGTGATTATTGGACAGGGCACTGAAGCTTTCTTT.

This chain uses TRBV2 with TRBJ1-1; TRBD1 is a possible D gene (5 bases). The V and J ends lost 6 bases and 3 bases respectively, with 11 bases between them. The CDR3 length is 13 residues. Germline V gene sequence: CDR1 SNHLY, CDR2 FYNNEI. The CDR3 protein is CASRTGGYTEAFF. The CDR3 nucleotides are TGTGCCAGCAGAACGGGGGGGTACACTGAAGCTTTCTTT.

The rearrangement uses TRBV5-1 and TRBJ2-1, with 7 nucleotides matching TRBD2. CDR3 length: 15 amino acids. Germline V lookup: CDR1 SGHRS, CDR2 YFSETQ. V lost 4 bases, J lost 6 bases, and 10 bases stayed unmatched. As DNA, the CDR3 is TGCGCCAGCAGCCCGGATCCTAGCGGCGGCAATGAGCAGTTCTTC. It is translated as CASSPDPSGGNEQFF.

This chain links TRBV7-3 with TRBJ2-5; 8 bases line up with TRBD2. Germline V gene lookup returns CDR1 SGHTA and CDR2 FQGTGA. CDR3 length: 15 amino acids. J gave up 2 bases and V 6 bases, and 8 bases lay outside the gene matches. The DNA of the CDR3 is TGTGCCAGCAGTCCCGGGGGGGGCATTCAAGAGACCCAGTACTTC. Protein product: CASSPGGGIQETQYF.

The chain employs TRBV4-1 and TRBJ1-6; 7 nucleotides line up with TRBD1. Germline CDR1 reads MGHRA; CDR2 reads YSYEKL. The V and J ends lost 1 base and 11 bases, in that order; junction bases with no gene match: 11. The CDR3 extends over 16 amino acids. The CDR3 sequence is CASSQGAGTEGTPLHF. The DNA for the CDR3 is TGCGCCAGCAGCCAAGGAGCCGGGACAGAGGGGACACCCCTCCACTTT.